This is a list of T cell receptor beta chains from one sample in a study of CD8 T cells in ankylosing spondylitis. MiXCR was run by TCRdb on the 5' RACE reads, yielding one entry per CDR3 protein. The sample includes fewer than 200,000 distinct CDR3 sequences, around 20% seen only once; the top ten take over 7%. What was sequenced was blood, either unsorted or a sorted T cell fraction (not recorded which). Source of these receptors: a male donor with ankylosing spondylitis or in good health (not recorded which). Each CDR3 is given with its conserved first and last residue. The D gene is left open where the match is weak. Clone size is not always given. Where it is, it says once, few, many or a class for expanded clones.

D gene,clone size,J gene,CDR3 length,V gene,CDR3 DNA,CDR3 protein
.,.,TRBJ2-2,13,TRBV3-1,TGTGCCAGCAGCCAAGATCTTACCGGGGAGCTGTTTTTT,CASSQDLTGELFF
TRBD2,once,TRBJ2-3,12,TRBV27,TGTGCCAGCAGTCCCCCTAGCGGGACGCAGTATTTT,CASSPPSGTQYF
TRBD2,many,TRBJ2-7,15,TRBV24-1,TGTGCCACCAGTTCCGGGACTAGCGGGAATGGCGAGCAGTACTTC,CATSSGTSGNGEQYF
.,many,TRBJ2-2,18,TRBV5-1,TGCGCCAGCAGCTTGGAGGCAGCCCACTACTCGAACACCGGGGAGCTGTTTTTT,CASSLEAAHYSNTGELFF
TRBD1,many,TRBJ1-1,13,TRBV5-1,TGCGCCAGCAGCGATCGGGACAGGTCTGAAGCTTTCTTT,CASSDRDRSEAFF
TRBD2,.,TRBJ2-1,15,TRBV5-1,TGCGCCAGCAGCTTGGCCACTAGCGGGCCTGAGGCGCAGTTCTTC,CASSLATSGPEAQFF
.,.,TRBJ1-2,17,TRBV28,TGTGCCAGCAAGGGGAGTACGGTGGGAGATAGTCACTATGGCTACACCTTC,CASKGSTVGDSHYGYTF
.,many,TRBJ2-7,13,TRBV20-1,TGCAGTGCTAGAGGCGGGACAGTTTACGAGCAGTACTTC,CSARGGTVYEQYF
.,.,TRBJ2-1,11,TRBV18,TGTGCCAGCTCGCCGGAGTATGAGCAGTTCTTC,CASSPEYEQFF
.,many,TRBJ2-7,14,TRBV27,TGTGCCAGCAGTTTAACCTTACTCTCCTACGAGCAGTACTTC,CASSLTLLSYEQYF
.,.,TRBJ2-2,16,TRBV5-1,TGCGCCAGCAGCTTGGATGGACAAGCGAACACCGGGGAGCTGTTTTTT,CASSLDGQANTGELFF
.,.,TRBJ2-2,15,TRBV5-4,TGTGCCAGCAGCCCCGACAGGCCCGGTACCGGGGAGCTGTTTTTT,CASSPDRPGTGELFF
TRBD2,.,TRBJ2-1,15,TRBV28,TGTGCCAGCAGTTCTCTAGCGGCGCCTCAGGTGGTGGAGTTCTTC,CASSSLAAPQVVEFF
TRBD1,.,TRBJ1-2,16,TRBV13,TGTGCCAGCAGCGCGAAACCAGGACAGGGAACGTATGGCTACACCTTC,CASSAKPGQGTYGYTF
TRBD1,few,TRBJ1-5,14,TRBV20-1,TGCAGTGCACGACAGGGGAACGGGAATCAGCCCCAGCATTTT,CSARQGNGNQPQHF
.,.,TRBJ1-2,15,TRBV10-3,TGTGCCATCAGTGAGGAGGGCAGCAAGAGCTATGGCTACACCTTC,CAISEEGSKSYGYTF
TRBD2,.,TRBJ2-5,15,TRBV29-1,TGCAGCGTTGAAATGGGACTAGCGGGTGGAGAGACCCAGTACTTC,CSVEMGLAGGETQYF
.,many,TRBJ2-1,13,TRBV5-1,TGCGCCAGCAGCGGAATGGGAGTATATGAGCAGTTCTTC,CASSGMGVYEQFF
.,.,TRBJ1-4,13,TRBV7-2,TGTGCCAGCAGCTTTTTAAGGGATGAAAAACTGTTTTTT,CASSFLRDEKLFF
TRBD2,few,TRBJ2-7,16,TRBV6-1,TGTGCCAGCACCCGATTAGCGGGAGGATATCTCGGCGAGCAGTACTTC,CASTRLAGGYLGEQYF
.,many,TRBJ2-1,15,TRBV12-3/TRBV12-4,TGTGCCAGCAGTTTAGAAGCGGGCTTGCACAATGAGCAGTTCTTC,CASSLEAGLHNEQFF
TRBD1,few,TRBJ1-1,13,TRBV12-3/TRBV12-4,TGTGCCAGCACCCTACAGGGGGCGATTGAAGCTTTCTTT,CASTLQGAIEAFF
.,many,TRBJ2-1,17,TRBV5-1,TGCGCCAGCAGCTTGGGAAGGGCGGGAAATTTCTACAATGAGCAGTTCTTC,CASSLGRAGNFYNEQFF
.,many,TRBJ1-1,13,TRBV3-1,TGTGCCAGCAGCTACCAGGGTAACACTGAAGCTTTCTTT,CASSYQGNTEAFF
TRBD2,many,TRBJ2-1,16,TRBV5-1,TGCGCCAGCAGCTTGTATTCTGGGACTAGTAGCAATGAGCAGTTCTTC,CASSLYSGTSSNEQFF
.,.,TRBJ2-2,15,TRBV29-1,TGCAGCGTTGAAGAGGAGGGGTGGGGCACCGGGGAGCTGTTTTTT,CSVEEEGWGTGELFF
.,many,TRBJ1-3,16,TRBV3-1,TGTGCCAGCAGCCAAGATATGGGACACCATGGAAACACCATATATTTT,CASSQDMGHHGNTIYF
.,many,TRBJ1-4,14,TRBV28,TGTGCCAGCAGTTTCGGACAGCCTAATGAAAAACTGTTTTTT,CASSFGQPNEKLFF
.,.,TRBJ2-2,14,TRBV3-1,TGTGCCAGCAGCCCCGGGACCTGGAACGGGGAGCTGTTTTTT,CASSPGTWNGELFF
TRBD1,few,TRBJ2-7,15,TRBV6-5,TGTGCCAGCAGTTACTCCGGACAGGGGGCGAGCGAGCAGTACTTC,CASSYSGQGASEQYF
.,many,TRBJ2-7,11,TRBV5-1,TGCGCCAGCAGCCGAACAGGAGAGCAGTACTTC,CASSRTGEQYF
TRBD2,few,TRBJ2-2,16,TRBV14,TGTGCCAGCAGTCTCCTAAGCGGGAGTACCACCGGGGAGCTGTTTTTT,CASSLLSGSTTGELFF
.,many,TRBJ2-1,17,TRBV19,TGTGCCAGTAGTACCGGAATGGGACTCTGGGGGGGCGATGAGCAGTTCTTC,CASSTGMGLWGGDEQFF
.,.,TRBJ2-7,12,TRBV28,TGTGCCAGTACAGGTTTCCCCTACGAGCAGTACTTC,CASTGFPYEQYF
.,.,TRBJ1-4,12,TRBV2,TGTGCCAGCAGCAGGGACGCCCCAGAGGTGTTTTTT,CASSRDAPEVFF
TRBD1,few,TRBJ1-1,17,TRBV11-2,TGTGCCAGCAGCTTAGATCCGGGCTTCGCAGGGGGCACTGAAGCTTTCTTT,CASSLDPGFAGGTEAFF
TRBD1,many,TRBJ2-3,15,TRBV7-2,TGTGCCAGCACCAGCTGGACAGGGACGACAGATACGCAGTATTTT,CASTSWTGTTDTQYF
.,many,TRBJ1-1,13,TRBV20-1,TGCAGTGCCCCCCCTGGGCCGGACACTGAAGCTTTCTTT,CSAPPGPDTEAFF
.,.,TRBJ1-6,16,TRBV5-1,TGCGCCAGCAGCTTGGTGAGGGAGCTAACCGATTCACCCCTCCACTTT,CASSLVRELTDSPLHF
TRBD1,few,TRBJ2-2,13,TRBV19,TGTGCCAGTAGGACAGGGGGCAACGGGGAGCTGTTTTTT,CASRTGGNGELFF
.,many,TRBJ2-3,12,TRBV10-3,TGTGCCATCAGTGACAGCACAGATACGCAGTATTTT,CAISDSTDTQYF
TRBD1,many,TRBJ2-5,14,TRBV5-1,TGCGCCAGCAGCGTGGGACAGGGTGGGGGGACCCAGTACTTC,CASSVGQGGGTQYF
TRBD2,.,TRBJ2-1,15,TRBV28,TGTGCCAGCAGTTCACCCGGCGGGAGCAAGGGAGCTGGGTTCTTC,CASSSPGGSKGAGFF